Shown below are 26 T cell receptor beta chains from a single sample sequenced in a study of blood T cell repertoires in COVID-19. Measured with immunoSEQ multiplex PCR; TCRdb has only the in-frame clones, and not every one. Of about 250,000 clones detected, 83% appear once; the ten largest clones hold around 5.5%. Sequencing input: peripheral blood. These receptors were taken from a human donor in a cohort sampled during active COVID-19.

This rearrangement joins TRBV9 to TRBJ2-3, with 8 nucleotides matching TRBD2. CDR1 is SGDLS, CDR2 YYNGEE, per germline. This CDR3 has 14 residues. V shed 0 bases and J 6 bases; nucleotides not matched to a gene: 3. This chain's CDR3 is CASSVGGGLDTQYF. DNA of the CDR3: TGTGCCAGCAGCGTAGGCGGGGGGCTGGATACGCAGTATTTT.

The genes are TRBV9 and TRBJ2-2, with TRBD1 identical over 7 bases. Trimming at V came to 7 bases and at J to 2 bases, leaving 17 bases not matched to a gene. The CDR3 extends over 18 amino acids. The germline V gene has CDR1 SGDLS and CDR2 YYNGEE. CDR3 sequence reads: CASGPRRTGTDNTGELFF. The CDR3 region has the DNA TGTGCCAGCGGCCCGCGGCGGACCGGGACAGATAACACCGGGGAGCTGTTTTTT.

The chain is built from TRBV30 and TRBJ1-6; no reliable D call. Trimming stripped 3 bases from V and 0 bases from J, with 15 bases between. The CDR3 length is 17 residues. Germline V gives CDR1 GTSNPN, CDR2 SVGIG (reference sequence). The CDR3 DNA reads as TGTGCCTGGAGGCCCGCCGATCGGGGCTCCTATAATTCACCCCTCCACTTT. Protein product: CAWRPADRGSYNSPLHF.

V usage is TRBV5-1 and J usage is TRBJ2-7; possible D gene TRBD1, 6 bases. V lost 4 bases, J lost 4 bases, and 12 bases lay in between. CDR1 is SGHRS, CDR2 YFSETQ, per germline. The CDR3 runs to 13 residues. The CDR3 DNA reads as TGCGCCAGCAGCAGCGAACAGGGTTACGAGCAGTACTTC. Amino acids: CASSSEQGYEQYF.

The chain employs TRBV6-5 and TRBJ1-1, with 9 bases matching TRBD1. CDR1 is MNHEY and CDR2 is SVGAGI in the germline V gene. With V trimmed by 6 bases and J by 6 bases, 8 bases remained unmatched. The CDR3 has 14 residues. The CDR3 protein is CASRRQGGVSEAFF. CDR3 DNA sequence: TGTGCCAGCAGGAGACAGGGGGGCGTCTCTGAAGCTTTCTTT.

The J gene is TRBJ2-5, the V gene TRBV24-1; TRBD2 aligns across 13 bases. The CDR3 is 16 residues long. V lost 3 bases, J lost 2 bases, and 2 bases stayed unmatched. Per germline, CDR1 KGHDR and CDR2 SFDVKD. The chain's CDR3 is CATSDPGLAGQETQYF. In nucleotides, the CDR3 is TGTGCCACCAGTGATCCGGGACTAGCGGGACAAGAGACCCAGTACTTC.

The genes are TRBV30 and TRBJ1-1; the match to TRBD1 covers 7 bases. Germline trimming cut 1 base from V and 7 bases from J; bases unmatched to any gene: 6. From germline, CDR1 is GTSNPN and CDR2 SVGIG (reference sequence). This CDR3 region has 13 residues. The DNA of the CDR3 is TGTGCCTGGAGTGCAGGGGGAGCCCATGAAGCTTTCTTT. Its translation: CAWSAGGAHEAFF.

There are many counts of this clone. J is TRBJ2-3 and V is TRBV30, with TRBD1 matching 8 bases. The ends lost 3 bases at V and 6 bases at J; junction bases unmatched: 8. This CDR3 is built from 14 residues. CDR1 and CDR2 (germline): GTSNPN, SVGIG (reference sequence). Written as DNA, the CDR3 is TGTGCCTGGAGCGTGACAGGGGAGTTGGATACGCAGTATTTT. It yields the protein CAWSVTGELDTQYF.

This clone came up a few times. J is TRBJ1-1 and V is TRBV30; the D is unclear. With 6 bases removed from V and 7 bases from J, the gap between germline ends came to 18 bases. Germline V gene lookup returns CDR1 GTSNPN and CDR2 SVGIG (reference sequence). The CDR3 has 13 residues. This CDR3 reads CACLLGWGGEAFF. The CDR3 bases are TGTGCCTGTCTCCTGGGGTGGGGAGGTGAAGCTTTCTTT.

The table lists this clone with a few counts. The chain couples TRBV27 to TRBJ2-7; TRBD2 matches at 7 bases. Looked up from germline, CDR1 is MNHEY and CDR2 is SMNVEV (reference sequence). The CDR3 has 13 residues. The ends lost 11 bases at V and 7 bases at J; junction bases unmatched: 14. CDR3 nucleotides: TGTGCCTCCCTCGGGAGAGGGCGGGGGGAGCAGTACTTC. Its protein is CASLGRGRGEQYF.

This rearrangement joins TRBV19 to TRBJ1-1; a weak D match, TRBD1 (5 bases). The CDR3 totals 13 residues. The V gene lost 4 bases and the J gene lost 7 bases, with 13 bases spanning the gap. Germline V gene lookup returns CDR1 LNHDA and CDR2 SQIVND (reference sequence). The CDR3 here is CASSRQILNEAFF. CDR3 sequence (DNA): TGTGCCAGTAGTAGACAGATTCTCAATGAAGCTTTCTTT.

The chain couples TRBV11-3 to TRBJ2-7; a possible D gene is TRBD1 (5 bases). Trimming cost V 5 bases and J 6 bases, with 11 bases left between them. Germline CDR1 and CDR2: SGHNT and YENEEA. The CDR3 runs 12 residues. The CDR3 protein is CASSGVQGEQYF. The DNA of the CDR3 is TGTGCCAGCAGCGGGGTTCAGGGCGAGCAGTACTTC.

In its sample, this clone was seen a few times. The CDR3 nucleotides read TGTGCCATCAGTGAAAATGGGAGTAATTCACCCCTCCACTTT. Translated: CAISENGSNSPLHF. The J gene is TRBJ1-6, the V gene TRBV10-3; D is uncertain. Germline V gives CDR1 ENHRY, CDR2 SYGVKD. V lost 3 bases and J 6 bases, leaving 9 bases between the germline ends. The CDR3 runs to 14 residues.

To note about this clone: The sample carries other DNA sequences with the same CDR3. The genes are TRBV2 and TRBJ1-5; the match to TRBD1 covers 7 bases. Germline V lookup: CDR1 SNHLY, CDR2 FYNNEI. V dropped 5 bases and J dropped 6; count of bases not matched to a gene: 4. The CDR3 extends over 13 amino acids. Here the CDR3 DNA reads TGTGCCAGCAGTCTACAGGGGAGTCAGCCCCAGCATTTT. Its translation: CASSLQGSQPQHF.

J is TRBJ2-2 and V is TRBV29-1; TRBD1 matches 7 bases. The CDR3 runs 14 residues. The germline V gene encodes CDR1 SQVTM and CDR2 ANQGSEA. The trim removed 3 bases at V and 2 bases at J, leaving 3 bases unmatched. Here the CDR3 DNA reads TGCAGCGTTGACAGGGGGAGTAACACCGGGGAGCTGTTTTTT. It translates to CSVDRGSNTGELFF.

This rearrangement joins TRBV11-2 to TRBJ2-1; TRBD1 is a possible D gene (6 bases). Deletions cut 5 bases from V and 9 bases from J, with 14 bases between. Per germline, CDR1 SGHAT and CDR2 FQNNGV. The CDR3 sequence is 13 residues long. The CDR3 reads CASSRDRSGEQFF. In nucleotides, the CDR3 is TGTGCCAGCAGCCGCGACAGGTCGGGTGAGCAGTTCTTC.

CDR3 bases: TGTGCCATCAGTGATAGCGGGGGGGGAAGCACAGATACGCAGTATTTT. Its protein product is CAISDSGGGSTDTQYF. This sequence joins TRBV10-3 and TRBJ2-3; TRBD2 matches 11 bases. The CDR3 has 16 amino acids. Germline CDR1 ENHRY, CDR2 SYGVKD. J was trimmed by 0 bases and V by 3 bases; bases with no gene match: 2.

The CDR3 DNA follows: TGTGCCAGCAGCGAAACAGGGGGCGCTTGGACTGAAGCTTTCTTT. Residues: CASSETGGAWTEAFF. This chain connects TRBV11-2 to TRBJ1-1; TRBD1 agrees at 9 bases. Germline V CDR1 and CDR2: SGHAT, FQNNGV. There are 15 residues in the CDR3. The V and J ends lost 5 bases and 5 bases, in that order; junction bases with no gene match: 9.

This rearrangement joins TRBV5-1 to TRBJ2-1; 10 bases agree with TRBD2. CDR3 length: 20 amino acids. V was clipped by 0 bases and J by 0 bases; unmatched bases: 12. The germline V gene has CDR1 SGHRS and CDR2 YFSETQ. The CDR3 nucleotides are TGCGCCAGCAGCTTGGCGGGTGGAGCGGGAGGGCTCAGCTCCTACAATGAGCAGTTCTTC. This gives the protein CASSLAGGAGGLSSYNEQFF.

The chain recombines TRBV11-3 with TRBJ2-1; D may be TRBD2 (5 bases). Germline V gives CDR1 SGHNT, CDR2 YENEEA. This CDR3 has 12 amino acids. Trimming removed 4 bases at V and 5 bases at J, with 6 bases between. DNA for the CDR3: TGTGCCAGCAGCTCGGGAAACAATGAGCAGTTCTTC. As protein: CASSSGNNEQFF.

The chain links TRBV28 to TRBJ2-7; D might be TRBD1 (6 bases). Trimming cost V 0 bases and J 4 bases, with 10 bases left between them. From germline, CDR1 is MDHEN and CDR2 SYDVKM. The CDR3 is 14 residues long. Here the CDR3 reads CASSLWGAGYEQYF. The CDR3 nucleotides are TGTGCCAGCAGTTTATGGGGGGCAGGTTACGAGCAGTACTTC.

CDR3 in DNA: TGCGCCAGCAGGGCAGGGTTGCGCACTGAAGCTTTCTTT. This codes for CASRAGLRTEAFF. The chain has TRBV5-1 and TRBJ1-1; D is possibly TRBD1 (5 bases). The CDR3 has 13 residues. V lost 5 bases, J lost 4 bases, and 12 bases lay in between. The germline CDR1 and CDR2 sequences are SGHRS and YFSETQ.

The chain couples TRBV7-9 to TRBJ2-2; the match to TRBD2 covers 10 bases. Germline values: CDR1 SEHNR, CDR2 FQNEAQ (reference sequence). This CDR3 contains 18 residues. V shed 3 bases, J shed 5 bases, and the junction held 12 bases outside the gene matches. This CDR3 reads CASSFQPGLASGTGELFF. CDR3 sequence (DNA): TGTGCCAGCAGCTTCCAGCCGGGACTAGCGTCTGGAACCGGGGAGCTGTTTTTT.

CDR3 sequence: CASRRGTGENYGYTF. The DNA of the CDR3 is TGTGCCAGCAGGAGGGGGACAGGGGAGAACTATGGCTACACCTTC. The genes are TRBV6-5 and TRBJ1-2; 10 bases map to TRBD1. Germline V gives CDR1 MNHEY, CDR2 SVGAGI. This CDR3 is 15 amino acids long. Trimming took 6 bases from V and 2 from J; bases not matched to a gene: 6.

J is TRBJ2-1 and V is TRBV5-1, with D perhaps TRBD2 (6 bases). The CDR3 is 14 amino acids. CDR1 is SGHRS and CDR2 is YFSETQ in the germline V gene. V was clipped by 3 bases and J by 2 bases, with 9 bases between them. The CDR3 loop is CASSSAGPYNEQFF. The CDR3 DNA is TGCGCCAGCAGCTCGGCGGGGCCCTACAATGAGCAGTTCTTC.

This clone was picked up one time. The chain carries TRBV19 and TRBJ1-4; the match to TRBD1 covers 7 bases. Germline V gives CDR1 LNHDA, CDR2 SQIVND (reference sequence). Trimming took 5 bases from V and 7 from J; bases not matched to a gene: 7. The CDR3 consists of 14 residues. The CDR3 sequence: CASSSSGGREKLFF. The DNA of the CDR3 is TGTGCCAGTAGTTCCTCAGGGGGGCGTGAAAAACTGTTTTTT. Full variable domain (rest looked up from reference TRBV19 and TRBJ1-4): DGGITQSPKYLFRKEGQNVTLSCEQNLNHDAMYWYRQDPGQGLRLIYYSQIVNDFQKGDIAEGYSVSREKKESFPLTVTSAQKNPTAFYLCASSSSGGREKLFFGSGTQLSVL.